The 17 T cell receptor beta chains presented below share a single source sample, sequenced in a study of T cell responses to AZD1222 COVID-19 vaccine. Some clones are missing from TCRdb's copy, which holds only in-frame ones; the method was immunoSEQ multiplex PCR. The table shows some 190,000 clones, with 94% occurring only once. Sequences were derived from peripheral blood, sampled 28 days after the second dose of the MenACWY control vaccine. The source of these receptors is an adult who received the MenACWY meningococcal vaccine as a control.

V is TRBV10-3 and J is TRBJ2-3; 12 bases are a match to TRBD2. Germline CDR1 is ENHRY and CDR2 is SYGVKD. The CDR3 runs to 15 residues. The trim removed 5 bases at V and 2 bases at J, leaving 2 bases unmatched. In DNA, the CDR3 is TGTGCCATCAGTTCTAGCGGGAGGGACACAGATACGCAGTATTTT. It translates to CAISSSGRDTDTQYF.

This chain joins TRBV6-5 and TRBJ2-7; TRBD2 matches 8 bases. This CDR3 is built from 16 residues. V gave up 2 bases and J gave up 1 base; unmatched junction bases: 7. The germline V gene encodes CDR1 MNHEY and CDR2 SVGAGI. For the CDR3, the DNA is TGTGCCAGCAGTTACGGTAGCGGGACGGTATCCTACGAGCAGTACTTC. Its protein product is CASSYGSGTVSYEQYF.

The V gene is TRBV27, the J gene TRBJ2-3, with D possibly being TRBD2 (6 bases). This CDR3 contains 13 residues. Trimming pared 3 bases from V and 4 bases from J, leaving 8 bases between. Looked up from germline, CDR1 is MNHEY and CDR2 is SMNVEV (reference sequence). CDR3 residues: CASSLGGPDTQYF. The CDR3 DNA follows: TGTGCCAGCAGTTTGGGGGGTCCAGATACGCAGTATTTT.

This chain links TRBV28 with TRBJ2-7, with D tentatively TRBD2 (5 bases). With 5 bases removed from V and 3 bases from J, the gap between germline ends came to 5 bases. CDR3 length equals 11 residues. Germline CDR1 is MDHEN and CDR2 is SYDVKM. DNA of the CDR3: TGTGCCAGCAGTGGGAGCTACGAGCAGTACTTC. It codes for CASSGSYEQYF.

This clone was seen a few times. The chain recombines TRBV7-3 with TRBJ1-2; the D is unclear. Trimming shortened V by 1 base and J by 5 bases, and 14 bases separated the two germline ends. Germline assignment: CDR1 SGHTA and CDR2 FQGTGA. The CDR3 loop spans 15 amino acids. CDR3 DNA: TGTGCCAGCAGCTTAAACGTGGGCCTATCATATGGCTACACCTTC. Translated: CASSLNVGLSYGYTF.

The chain couples TRBV30 to TRBJ2-1, with D uncertain. Per the germline V gene, CDR1 is GTSNPN and CDR2 is SVGIG (reference sequence). V lost 3 bases, J lost 0 bases, and 12 bases lay in between. The CDR3 spans 15 residues. In DNA form, the CDR3 reads TGTGCCTGGAGCGAAACGCTGAGCTCCTACAATGAGCAGTTCTTC. It codes for CAWSETLSSYNEQFF. Full variable domain (remainder filled in from reference TRBV30 and TRBJ2-1): SQTIHQWPATLVQPVGSPLSLECTVEGTSNPNLYWYRQAAGRGLQLLFYSVGIGQISSEVPQNLSASRPQDRQFILSSKKLLLSDSGFYLCAWSETLSSYNEQFFGPGTRLTVL.

This chain connects TRBV19 to TRBJ1-5, with D uncertain. Trimming removed 3 bases from V and 7 bases from J, with 13 bases in between. Germline CDR1 LNHDA, CDR2 SQIVND (reference sequence). The CDR3 length is 14 residues. CDR3 nucleotide sequence: TGTGCCAGTAGTATGGGTGGGATGGGGCAGCCCCAGCATTTT. It yields the protein CASSMGGMGQPQHF.

The chain links TRBV18 to TRBJ2-7; D is unclear. V was pared by 3 bases and J by 2 bases, with 11 bases between. Germline loops: CDR1 KGHSH, CDR2 LQKENI. There are 14 residues in the CDR3. CDR3: CASSPGGPAYEQYF. The CDR3 DNA reads as TGTGCCAGCTCACCCGGCGGACCCGCCTACGAGCAGTACTTC.

The rearrangement uses TRBV6-1 and TRBJ1-1; 11 bases are a match to TRBD1. CDR3 size: 13 residues. V was pared by 1 base and J by 11 bases, with 3 bases of the junction left unmatched. Germline CDR1 is MNHNS and CDR2 is SASEGT. The CDR3: CASSEGGTGGAFF. CDR3 DNA sequence: TGTGCCAGCAGTGAAGGAGGGACAGGGGGTGCTTTCTTT.

The rearrangement joins TRBV5-1 to TRBJ1-1; D unclear. The germline V and J ends were trimmed by 5 bases and 1 base, with 12 bases remaining between them. Germline V CDR1 and CDR2: SGHRS, YFSETQ. The CDR3 spans 14 residues. The CDR3 DNA follows: TGCGCCAGCAGTAATCGGACGGGGAACACTGAAGCTTTCTTT. It is translated as CASSNRTGNTEAFF.

This chain connects TRBV5-1 to TRBJ1-6; D might be TRBD1 (6 bases). There are 15 residues in the CDR3. V shed 4 bases and J shed 5 bases, with 13 bases lying between them. Germline CDR1 and CDR2: SGHRS and YFSETQ. The CDR3: CASSGGAVNNSPLHF. The CDR3 DNA reads as TGCGCCAGCAGCGGGGGGGCGGTAAATAATTCACCCCTCCACTTT.

The chain has TRBV19 and TRBJ2-7; TRBD1 matches at 10 bases. CDR3 length: 13 residues. The germline CDR1 and CDR2 sequences are LNHDA and SQIVND (reference sequence). Trimming cost V 10 bases and J 4 bases; bases outside gene matches: 7. This CDR3 is CATTRTGGYEQYF. The CDR3 DNA reads as TGTGCCACGACCCGGACAGGGGGATACGAGCAGTACTTC.

This clone has a handful of counts. The rearrangement joins TRBV7-9 to TRBJ2-5; tentatively, D is TRBD2 (5 bases). With 2 bases removed from V and 4 bases from J, the gap between germline ends came to 17 bases. The CDR3 has 16 residues. Looked up from germline, CDR1 is SEHNR and CDR2 is FQNEAQ (reference sequence). The DNA for the CDR3 is TGTGCCAGCAGCTTAACCCGGGAACCCCGTTCAGAGACCCAGTACTTC. It yields the protein CASSLTREPRSETQYF.

This rearrangement joins TRBV27 to TRBJ1-2; the D is unclear. The ends were cut back, 5 bases at V and 8 bases at J, with 18 bases in the middle. Per the germline V gene, CDR1 is MNHEY and CDR2 is SMNVEV (reference sequence). This CDR3 is 14 amino acids long. The CDR3 sequence: CASSPIEGRSGYTF. The CDR3 coding sequence is TGTGCCAGCAGTCCAATCGAAGGACGCTCCGGCTACACCTTC.

V and J are TRBV7-8 and TRBJ2-7; D ambiguous. The germline V and J ends were trimmed by 3 bases and 1 base, with 10 bases remaining between them. The CDR3 extends over 14 amino acids. The germline CDR1 and CDR2 sequences are SGHVS and FQNEAQ. CDR3 region: CASSLPGRSYEQYF. DNA of the CDR3: TGTGCCAGCAGCTTGCCAGGCCGATCCTACGAGCAGTACTTC.

The chain employs TRBV19 and TRBJ2-7; D possibly corresponds to TRBD1 (6 bases). This CDR3 has 15 residues. CDR1 is LNHDA, CDR2 SQIVND, per germline (reference sequence). V was trimmed by 4 bases and J by 6 bases, leaving 19 bases between them. The DNA for the CDR3 is TGTGCCAGTAGTACTCATCTCCCACAGGGATTCGAGCAGTACTTC. Translation: CASSTHLPQGFEQYF.

This chain links TRBV14 with TRBJ2-3; 7 bases fit TRBD2. The junction had 14 bases not matched to a gene; V was cut back by 4 bases and J by 4 bases. CDR1 is SGHDN and CDR2 is FVKESK in the germline V gene. This CDR3 spans 17 amino acids. CDR3 sequence reads: CASSPPGTSAVADTQYF. As DNA, the CDR3 is TGTGCCAGCAGCCCACCAGGCACTAGCGCGGTCGCAGATACGCAGTATTTT.